These 5 T cell receptor beta chains were sequenced from one sample in a study of T cells in Graves' hyperthyroidism and ophthalmopathy. The source material, RNA transcripts, was used to amplify TCR beta CDR3 regions. HTBI primers drove first-round RT-PCR of the TCR CDR3. TCRdb itself ran the multiplex PCR reads through MiXCR, one entry per CDR3 protein. The sample includes over 650,000 distinct CDR3 sequences, approximately 16% of them seen just once. The source material was blood. These receptors originate from a young man with Graves' hyperthyroidism.

This clonotype was detected many times. This sequence joins TRBV28 and TRBJ1-1; D might be TRBD1 (5 bases). The germline V gene has CDR1 MDHEN and CDR2 SYDVKM. The CDR3 runs to 12 residues. CDR3: CALGQRGTEAFF. For the CDR3, the DNA is TGTGCGCTAGGGCAGAGGGGCACTGAAGCTTTCTTT.

Remarks on this clonotype: One junction end does not reproduce the germline sequence, and a read error may be involved. The V gene is TRBV10-3, the J gene TRBJ2-5, with D perhaps TRBD1 (5 bases). The CDR3 consists of 14 residues. Germline V gene data show CDR1 as ENHRY and CDR2 as SYGVKD. CDR3 residues: CPIRVTRGEETQYF. CDR3 nucleotide sequence: TGTCCCATCAGGGTGACTCGAGGCGAGGAGACCCAGTACTTC.

The table lists this clonotype with a few counts. The rearrangement links TRBV5-4 to TRBJ2-2, with a possible D match to TRBD2 (6 bases). The CDR3 has 17 residues. CDR1 and CDR2 (germline): SGHNT, YYREEE (reference sequence). The V end was cut by 4 bases, the J end by 7 bases, with 23 bases between. CDR3 in DNA: TGTGCCAGCAGCGGTTCACATGGGACTCCTTCCGTCGGGGAGCTGTTTTTT. The encoded protein is CASSGSHGTPSVGELFF.

CDR3 loop: CATSDKGESRAPQHF. The CDR3 region has the DNA TGTGCCACCAGTGATAAAGGGGAATCTCGGGCGCCCCAGCATTTT. J is TRBJ1-5 and V is TRBV24-1; the D gene is possibly TRBD1 (5 bases). CDR1 KGHDR and CDR2 SFDVKD come from the germline V gene. The CDR3 runs 15 residues. Trimming cost V 3 bases and J 9 bases, with 17 bases left between them.

V usage is TRBV11-1 and J usage is TRBJ2-1; 9 positions match TRBD2. This CDR3 has 14 amino acids. Germline assignment: CDR1 SGHAT and CDR2 FQDESV (reference sequence). V was clipped by 8 bases and J by 5 bases; unmatched bases: 7. The DNA of the CDR3 is TGTGCCAGCCAAGGACTAGCGCGTGACAATGAGCAGTTCTTC. Translating it yields CASQGLARDNEQFF.